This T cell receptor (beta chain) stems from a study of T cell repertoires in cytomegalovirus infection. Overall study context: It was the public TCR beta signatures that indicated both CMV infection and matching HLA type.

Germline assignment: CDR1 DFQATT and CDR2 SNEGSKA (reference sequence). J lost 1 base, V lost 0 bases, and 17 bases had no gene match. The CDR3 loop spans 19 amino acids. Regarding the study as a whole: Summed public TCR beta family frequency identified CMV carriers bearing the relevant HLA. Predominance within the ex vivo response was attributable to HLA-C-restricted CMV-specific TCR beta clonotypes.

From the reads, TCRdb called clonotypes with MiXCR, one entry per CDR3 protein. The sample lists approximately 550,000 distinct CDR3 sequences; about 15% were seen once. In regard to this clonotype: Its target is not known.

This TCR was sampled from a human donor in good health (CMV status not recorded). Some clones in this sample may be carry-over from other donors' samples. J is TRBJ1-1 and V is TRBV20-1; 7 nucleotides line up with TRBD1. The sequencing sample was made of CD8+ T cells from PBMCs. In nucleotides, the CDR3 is TGCAGTGCTAGAGACCTGGGGGTCACACAGGGGCGGGGGAACACTGAAGCTTTCTTT. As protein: CSARDLGVTQGRGNTEAFF.